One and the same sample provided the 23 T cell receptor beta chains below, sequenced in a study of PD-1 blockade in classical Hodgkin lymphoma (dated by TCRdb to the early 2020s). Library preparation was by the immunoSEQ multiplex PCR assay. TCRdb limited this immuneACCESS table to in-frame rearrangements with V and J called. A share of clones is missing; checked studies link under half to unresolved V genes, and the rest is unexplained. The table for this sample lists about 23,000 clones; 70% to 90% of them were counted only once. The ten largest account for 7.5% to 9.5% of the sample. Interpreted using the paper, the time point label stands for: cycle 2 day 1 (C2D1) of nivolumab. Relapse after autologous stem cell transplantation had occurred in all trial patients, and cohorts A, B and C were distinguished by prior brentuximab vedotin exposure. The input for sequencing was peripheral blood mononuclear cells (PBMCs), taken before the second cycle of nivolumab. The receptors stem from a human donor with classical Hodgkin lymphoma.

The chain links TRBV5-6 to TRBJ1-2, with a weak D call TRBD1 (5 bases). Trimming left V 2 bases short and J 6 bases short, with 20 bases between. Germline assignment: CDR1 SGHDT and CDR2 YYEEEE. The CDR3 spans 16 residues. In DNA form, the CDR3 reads TGTGCCAGCAGCTTCACCGACACAGGCTTTCCCCATGGCTACACCTTC. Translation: CASSFTDTGFPHGYTF.

The CDR3 DNA reads TGTGCCAGCAGCTTGGCAGCGGGTAGCACAGATACGCAGTATTTT. Encoded protein: CASSLAAGSTDTQYF. The chain recombines TRBV5-6 with TRBJ2-3, with D possibly matching TRBD2 (6 bases). This CDR3 has 15 residues. Germline values: CDR1 SGHDT, CDR2 YYEEEE. Trimming pared 0 bases from V and 0 bases from J, leaving 8 bases between.

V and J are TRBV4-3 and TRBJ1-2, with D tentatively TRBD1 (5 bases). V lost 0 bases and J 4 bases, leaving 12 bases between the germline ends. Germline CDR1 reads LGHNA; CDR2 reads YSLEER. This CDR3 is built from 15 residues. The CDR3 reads CASSQDQGPTYGYTF. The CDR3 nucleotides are TGCGCCAGCAGCCAAGATCAGGGACCGACCTATGGCTACACCTTC.

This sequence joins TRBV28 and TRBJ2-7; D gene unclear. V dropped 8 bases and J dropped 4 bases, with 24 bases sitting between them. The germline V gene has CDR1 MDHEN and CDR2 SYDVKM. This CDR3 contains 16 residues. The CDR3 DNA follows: TGTGCCAGCCCCGAACGGAACCGATCACGATATTACGAGCAGTACTTC. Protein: CASPERNRSRYYEQYF. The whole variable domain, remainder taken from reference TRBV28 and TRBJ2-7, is DVKVTQSSRYLVKRTGEKVFLECVQDMDHENMFWYRQDPGLGLRLIYFSYDVKMKEKGDIPEGYSVSREKKERFSLILESASTNQTSMYLCASPERNRSRYYEQYFGPGTRLTVT.

This CDR3 is CASSPGSYEQYF. The CDR3 DNA reads TGTGCCAGCTCACCCGGGAGCTACGAGCAGTACTTC. This chain joins TRBV18 and TRBJ2-7; D is perhaps TRBD2 (6 bases). Germline lookup yields CDR1 KGHSH and CDR2 LQKENI. The CDR3 loop spans 12 amino acids. Trimming shortened V by 3 bases and J by 3 bases, and 6 bases separated the two germline ends. The variable domain in full, with the rest retrieved from reference TRBV18 and TRBJ2-7, is NAGVMQNPRHLVRRRGQEARLRCSPMKGHSHVYWYRQLPEEGLKFMVYLQKENIIDESGMPKERFSAEFPKEGPSILRIQQVVRGDSAAYFCASSPGSYEQYFGPGTRLTVT.

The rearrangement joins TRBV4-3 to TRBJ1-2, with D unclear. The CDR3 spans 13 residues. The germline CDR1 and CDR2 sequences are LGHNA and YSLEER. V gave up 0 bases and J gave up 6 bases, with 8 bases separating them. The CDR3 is CASSQDAWDGYTF. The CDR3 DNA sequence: TGCGCCAGCAGCCAAGATGCCTGGGATGGCTACACCTTC.

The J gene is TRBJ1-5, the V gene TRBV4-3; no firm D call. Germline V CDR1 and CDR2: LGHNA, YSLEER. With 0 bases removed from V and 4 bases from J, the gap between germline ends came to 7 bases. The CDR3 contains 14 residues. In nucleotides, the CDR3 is TGCGCCAGCAGCCAAGACGACAAGAATCAGCCCCAGCATTTT. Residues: CASSQDDKNQPQHF.

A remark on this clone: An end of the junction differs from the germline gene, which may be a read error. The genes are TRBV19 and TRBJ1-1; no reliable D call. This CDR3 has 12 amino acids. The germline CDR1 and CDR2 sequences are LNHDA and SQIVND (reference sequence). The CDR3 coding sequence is TGTGCCAGTAGTTTAGAGGGCACTGAAGCTTTCTTT. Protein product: CASSLEGTEAFF.

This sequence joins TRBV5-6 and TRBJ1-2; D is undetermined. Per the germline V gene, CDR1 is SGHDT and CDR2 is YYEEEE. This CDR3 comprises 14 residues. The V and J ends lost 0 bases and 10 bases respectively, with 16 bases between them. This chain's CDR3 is CASSLGQPNRDYTF. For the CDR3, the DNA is TGTGCCAGCAGCTTGGGCCAGCCCAATAGGGACTACACCTTC.

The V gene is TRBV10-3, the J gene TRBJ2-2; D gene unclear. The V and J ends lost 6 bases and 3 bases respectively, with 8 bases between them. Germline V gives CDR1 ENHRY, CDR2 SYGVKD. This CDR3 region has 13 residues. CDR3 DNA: TGTGCCATCAGGCTAAAAGACACCGGGGAGCTGTTTTTT. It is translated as CAIRLKDTGELFF.

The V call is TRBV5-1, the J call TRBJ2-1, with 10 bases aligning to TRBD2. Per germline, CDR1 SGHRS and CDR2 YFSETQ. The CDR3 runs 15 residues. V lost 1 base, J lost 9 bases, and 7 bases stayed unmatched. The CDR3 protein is CASSLTVAGGGEQFF. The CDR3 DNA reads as TGCGCCAGCAGCTTGACGGTAGCGGGGGGAGGTGAGCAGTTCTTC.

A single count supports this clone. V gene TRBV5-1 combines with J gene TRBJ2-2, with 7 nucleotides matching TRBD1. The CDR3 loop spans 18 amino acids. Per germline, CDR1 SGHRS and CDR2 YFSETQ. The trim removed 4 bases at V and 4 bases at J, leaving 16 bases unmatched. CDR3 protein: CASSGLRSQGSVTGELFF. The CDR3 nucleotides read TGCGCCAGCAGCGGTCTAAGGTCACAGGGGTCGGTCACCGGGGAGCTGTTTTTT.

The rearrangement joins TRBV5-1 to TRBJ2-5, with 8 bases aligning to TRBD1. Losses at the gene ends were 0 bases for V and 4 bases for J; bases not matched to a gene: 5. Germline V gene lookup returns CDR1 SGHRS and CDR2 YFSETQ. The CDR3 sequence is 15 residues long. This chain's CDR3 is CASSLGGTGGETQYF. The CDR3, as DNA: TGCGCCAGCAGCTTGGGGGGGACAGGAGGAGAGACCCAGTACTTC.

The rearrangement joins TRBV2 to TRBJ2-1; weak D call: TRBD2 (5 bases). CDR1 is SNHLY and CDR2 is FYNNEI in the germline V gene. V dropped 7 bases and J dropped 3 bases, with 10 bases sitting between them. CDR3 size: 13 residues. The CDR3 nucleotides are TGTGCCAGCACGGGGTTTATCTACAATGAGCAGTTCTTC. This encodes CASTGFIYNEQFF.

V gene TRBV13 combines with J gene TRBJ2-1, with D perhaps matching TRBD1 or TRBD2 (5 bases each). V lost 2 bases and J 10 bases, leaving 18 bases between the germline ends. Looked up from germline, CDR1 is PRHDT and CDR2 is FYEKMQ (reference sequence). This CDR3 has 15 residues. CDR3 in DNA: TGTGCCAGCAGCTTATTTCCAGGGACCGTATTGGAGCAGTTCTTC. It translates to CASSLFPGTVLEQFF.

The CDR3 is CASRPRPLAGAQETQYF. In nucleotides, the CDR3 is TGTGCCAGCAGGCCTAGGCCACTAGCGGGGGCTCAAGAGACCCAGTACTTC. V is TRBV11-2 and J is TRBJ2-5; 11 bases line up with TRBD2. The CDR3 runs to 17 residues. Per the germline V gene, CDR1 is SGHAT and CDR2 is FQNNGV. Trimming cost V 6 bases and J 2 bases; bases outside gene matches: 11. The full variable domain, in which reference TRBV11-2 and TRBJ2-5 provide the parts outside the CDR3, is EAGVAQSPRYKIIEKRQSVAFWCNPISGHATLYWYQQILGQGPKLLIQFQNNGVVDDSQLPKDRFSAERLKGVDSTLKIQPAKLEDSAVYLCASRPRPLAGAQETQYFGPGTRLLVL.

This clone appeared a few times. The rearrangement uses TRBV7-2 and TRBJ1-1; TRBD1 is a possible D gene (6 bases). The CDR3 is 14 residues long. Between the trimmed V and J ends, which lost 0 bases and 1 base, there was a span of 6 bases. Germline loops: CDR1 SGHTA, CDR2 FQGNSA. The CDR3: CASSLAGGNTEAFF. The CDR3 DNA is TGTGCCAGCAGCTTAGCAGGGGGGAACACTGAAGCTTTCTTT.

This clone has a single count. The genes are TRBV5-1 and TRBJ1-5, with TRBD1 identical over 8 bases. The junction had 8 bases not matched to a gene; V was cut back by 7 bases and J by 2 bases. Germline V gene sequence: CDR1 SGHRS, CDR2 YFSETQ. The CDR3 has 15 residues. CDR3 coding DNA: TGCGCCAGCTCCCCAATGGGACAGGGCAATCAGCCCCAGCATTTT. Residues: CASSPMGQGNQPQHF.

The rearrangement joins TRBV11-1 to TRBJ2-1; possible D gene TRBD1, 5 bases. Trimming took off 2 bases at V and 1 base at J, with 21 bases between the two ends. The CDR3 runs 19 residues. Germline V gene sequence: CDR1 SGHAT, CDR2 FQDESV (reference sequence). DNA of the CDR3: TGTGCCAGCAGCTTACAGTCGTTTTGGACACCGAGTTCCTACAATGAGCAGTTCTTC. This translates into CASSLQSFWTPSSYNEQFF.

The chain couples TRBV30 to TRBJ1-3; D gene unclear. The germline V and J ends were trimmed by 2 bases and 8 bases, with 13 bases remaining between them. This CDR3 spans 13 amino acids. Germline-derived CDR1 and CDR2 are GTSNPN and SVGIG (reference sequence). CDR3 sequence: CAWSLRREDTIYF. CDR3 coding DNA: TGTGCCTGGAGTCTTCGTCGGGAGGACACCATATATTTT.

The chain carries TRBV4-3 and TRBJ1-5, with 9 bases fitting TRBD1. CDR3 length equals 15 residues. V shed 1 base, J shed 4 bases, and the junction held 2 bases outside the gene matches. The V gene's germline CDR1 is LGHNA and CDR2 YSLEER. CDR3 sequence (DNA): TGCGCCAGCAGCCAAGTGGGACAGGGTAATCAGCCCCAGCATTTT. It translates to CASSQVGQGNQPQHF.

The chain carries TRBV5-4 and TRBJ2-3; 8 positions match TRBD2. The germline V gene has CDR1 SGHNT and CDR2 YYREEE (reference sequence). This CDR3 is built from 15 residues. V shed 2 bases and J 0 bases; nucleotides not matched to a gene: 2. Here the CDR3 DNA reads TGTGCCAGCAGCTTTAGCGGGGCTAGCACAGATACGCAGTATTTT. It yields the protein CASSFSGASTDTQYF. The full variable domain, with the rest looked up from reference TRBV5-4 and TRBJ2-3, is ETGVTQSPTHLIKTRGQQVTLRCSSQSGHNTVSWYQQALGQGPQFIFQYYREEENGRGNFPPRFSGLQFPNYSSELNVNALELDDSALYLCASSFSGASTDTQYFGPGTRLTVL.

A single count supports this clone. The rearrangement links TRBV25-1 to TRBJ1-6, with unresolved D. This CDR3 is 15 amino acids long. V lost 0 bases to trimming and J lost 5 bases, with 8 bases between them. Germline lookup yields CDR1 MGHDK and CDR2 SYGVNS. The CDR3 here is CASSEYYGDNSPLHF. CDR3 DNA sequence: TGTGCCAGCAGTGAATATTATGGAGATAATTCACCCCTCCACTTT.